These 7 T cell receptor beta chains were sequenced from one sample in a study of technical replicates of blood from a few donors. The data were produced by immunoSEQ multiplex PCR, yet TCRdb's version contains in-frame clones alone and is incomplete. The sample holds roughly 80,000 clones, 90% to 95% seen once. Sequencing input: T cells isolated from PBMCs. All receptors derive from a human donor in good health.

The J gene is TRBJ2-7, the V gene TRBV9, with D perhaps matching TRBD2 (5 bases). Germline CDR1 reads SGDLS; CDR2 reads YYNGEE. The CDR3 length is 16 residues. Trimming removed 7 bases from V and 2 bases from J, with 22 bases in between. CDR3 DNA: TGTGCCAGCCCTCGTCGAGGGAATCGTGGCCCCTACGAGCAGTACTTC. It encodes CASPRRGNRGPYEQYF.

V gene TRBV10-3 combines with J gene TRBJ2-3; the D gene is possibly TRBD1 (5 bases). The germline V gene has CDR1 ENHRY and CDR2 SYGVKD. Trimming stripped 0 bases from V and 2 bases from J, with 15 bases between. The CDR3 loop spans 17 amino acids. CDR3 residues: CAISESIRAGYTDTQYF. The CDR3 DNA is TGTGCCATCAGTGAGTCGATCCGAGCAGGGTACACAGATACGCAGTATTTT.

The chain has TRBV29-1 and TRBJ2-1; 7 nucleotides match TRBD1. Trimming took 0 bases from V and 6 from J; bases not matched to a gene: 8. This CDR3 is built from 15 residues. Per the germline V gene, CDR1 is SQVTM and CDR2 is ANQGSEA. The CDR3, as DNA: TGCAGCGTTGAAGATTTACAAAGGGGGCCCAATGAGCAGTTCTTC. Amino acid sequence: CSVEDLQRGPNEQFF.

This sequence joins TRBV2 and TRBJ2-2; possible D gene TRBD2, 6 bases. The V gene's germline CDR1 is SNHLY and CDR2 FYNNEI. The V end was cut by 3 bases, the J end by 7 bases, with 9 bases between. CDR3 length equals 13 residues. The CDR3 protein is CASSEEGGGELFF. As DNA, the CDR3 is TGTGCCAGCAGTGAGGAGGGTGGCGGGGAGCTGTTTTTT.

The chain employs TRBV7-3 and TRBJ2-3, with TRBD2 matching over 9 bases. Germline-derived CDR1 and CDR2 are SGHTA and FQGTGA. The CDR3 has 16 amino acids. Unmatched junction bases numbered 10, after V lost 5 bases and J lost 4 bases. The CDR3 region has the DNA TGTGCCAGCAGCCCAGCGGGCGGGAGGGCCCCAGATACGCAGTATTTT. Protein sequence: CASSPAGGRAPDTQYF.

The chain recombines TRBV28 with TRBJ1-2; TRBD1 aligns across 7 bases. The CDR3 length is 13 residues. CDR1 and CDR2 from the germline V gene are MDHEN and SYDVKM. V was pared by 6 bases and J by 4 bases, with 5 bases of the junction left unmatched. The CDR3 DNA reads as TGTGCCAGCAGGTCCGGGACAGCCTATGGCTACACCTTC. This codes for CASRSGTAYGYTF.

This sequence joins TRBV5-1 and TRBJ2-5; 7 nucleotides line up with TRBD1. The V and J ends lost 0 bases and 5 bases, in that order; junction bases with no gene match: 13. Germline V gives CDR1 SGHRS, CDR2 YFSETQ. CDR3 length equals 17 residues. The CDR3 region is CASSLVRGRPYVETQYF. CDR3 bases: TGCGCCAGCAGCTTGGTTAGGGGGCGCCCCTACGTGGAGACCCAGTACTTC.